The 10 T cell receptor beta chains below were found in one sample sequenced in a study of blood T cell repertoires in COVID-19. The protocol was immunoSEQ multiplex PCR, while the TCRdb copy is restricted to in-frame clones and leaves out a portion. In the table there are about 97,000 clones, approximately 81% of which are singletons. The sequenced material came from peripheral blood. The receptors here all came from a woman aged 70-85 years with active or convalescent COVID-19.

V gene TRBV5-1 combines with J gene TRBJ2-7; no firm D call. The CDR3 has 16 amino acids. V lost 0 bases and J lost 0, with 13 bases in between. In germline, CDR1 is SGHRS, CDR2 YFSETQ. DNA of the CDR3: TGCGCCAGCAGCTTGGGGGCTACCCGTTTCTCCTACGAGCAGTACTTC. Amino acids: CASSLGATRFSYEQYF.

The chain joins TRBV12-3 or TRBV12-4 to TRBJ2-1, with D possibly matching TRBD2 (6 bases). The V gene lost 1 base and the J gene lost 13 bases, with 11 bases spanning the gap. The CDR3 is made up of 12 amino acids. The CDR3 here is CASSLGLASQFF. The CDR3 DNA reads TGTGCCAGCAGTTTAGGGCTAGCGTCTCAGTTCTTC.

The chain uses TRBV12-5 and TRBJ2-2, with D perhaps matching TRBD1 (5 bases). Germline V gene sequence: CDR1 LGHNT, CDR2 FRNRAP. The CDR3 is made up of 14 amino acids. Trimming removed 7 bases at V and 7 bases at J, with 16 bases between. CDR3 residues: CASALGPSGGELFF. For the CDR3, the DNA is TGTGCTAGTGCACTGGGGCCCAGTGGCGGGGAGCTGTTTTTT.

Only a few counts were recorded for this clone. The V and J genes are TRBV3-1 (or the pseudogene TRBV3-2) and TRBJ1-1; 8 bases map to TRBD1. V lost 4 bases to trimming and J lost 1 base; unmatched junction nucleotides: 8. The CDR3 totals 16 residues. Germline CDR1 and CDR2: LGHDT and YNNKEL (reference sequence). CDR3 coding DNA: TGTGCCAGCAGCCGTGGAGGACAGGGATCGAACACTGAAGCTTTCTTT. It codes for CASSRGGQGSNTEAFF.

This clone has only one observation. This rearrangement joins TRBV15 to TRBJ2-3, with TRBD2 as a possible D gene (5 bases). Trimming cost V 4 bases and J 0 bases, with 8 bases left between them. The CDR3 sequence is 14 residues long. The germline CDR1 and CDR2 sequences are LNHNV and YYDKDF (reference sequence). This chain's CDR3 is CATSTWTSTDTQYF. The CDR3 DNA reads TGTGCCACCAGCACGTGGACTAGCACAGATACGCAGTATTTT.

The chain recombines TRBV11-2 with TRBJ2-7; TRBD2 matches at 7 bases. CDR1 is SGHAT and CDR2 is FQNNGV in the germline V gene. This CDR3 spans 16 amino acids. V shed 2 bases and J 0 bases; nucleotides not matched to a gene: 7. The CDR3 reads CASSLLGREVSYEQYF. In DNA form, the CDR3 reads TGTGCCAGCAGCTTATTGGGGAGGGAGGTCTCCTACGAGCAGTACTTC. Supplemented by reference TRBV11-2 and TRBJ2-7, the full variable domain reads EAGVAQSPRYKIIEKRQSVAFWCNPISGHATLYWYQQILGQGPKLLIQFQNNGVVDDSQLPKDRFSAERLKGVDSTLKIQPAKLEDSAVYLCASSLLGREVSYEQYFGPGTRLTVT.

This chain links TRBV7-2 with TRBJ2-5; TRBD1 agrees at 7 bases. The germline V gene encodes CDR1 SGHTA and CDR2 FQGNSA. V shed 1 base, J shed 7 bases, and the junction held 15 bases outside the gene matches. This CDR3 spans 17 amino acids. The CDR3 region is CASSLVEGDRDQWTQYF. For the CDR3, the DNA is TGTGCCAGCAGCTTAGTTGAGGGAGACAGGGACCAGTGGACCCAGTACTTC. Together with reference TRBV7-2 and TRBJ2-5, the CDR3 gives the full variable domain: GAGVSQSPSNKVTEKGKDVELRCDPISGHTALYWYRQSLGQGLEFLIYFQGNSAPDKSGLPSDRFSAERTGGSVSTLTIQRTQQEDSAVYLCASSLVEGDRDQWTQYFGPGTRLLVL.

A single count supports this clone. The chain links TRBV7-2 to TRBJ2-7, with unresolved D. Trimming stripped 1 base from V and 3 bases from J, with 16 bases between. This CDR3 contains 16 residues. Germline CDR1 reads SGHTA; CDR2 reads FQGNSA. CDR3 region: CASSLEVGPALYEQYF. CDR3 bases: TGTGCCAGCAGCTTAGAGGTTGGGCCCGCCCTCTACGAGCAGTACTTC.

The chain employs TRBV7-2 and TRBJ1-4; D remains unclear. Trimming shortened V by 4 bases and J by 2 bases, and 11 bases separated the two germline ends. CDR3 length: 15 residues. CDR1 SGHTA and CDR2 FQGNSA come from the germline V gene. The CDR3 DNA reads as TGTGCCAGCAGCTCCTCGTCCGGGACTAATGAAAAACTGTTTTTT. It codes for CASSSSSGTNEKLFF.

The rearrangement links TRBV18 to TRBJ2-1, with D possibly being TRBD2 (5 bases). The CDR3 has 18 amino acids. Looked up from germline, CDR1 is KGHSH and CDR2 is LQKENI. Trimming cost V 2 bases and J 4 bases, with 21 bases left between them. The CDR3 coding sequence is TGTGCCAGCTCACCAACACCCATCCTCGAGGGCCCATACAATGAGCAGTTCTTC. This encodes CASSPTPILEGPYNEQFF.